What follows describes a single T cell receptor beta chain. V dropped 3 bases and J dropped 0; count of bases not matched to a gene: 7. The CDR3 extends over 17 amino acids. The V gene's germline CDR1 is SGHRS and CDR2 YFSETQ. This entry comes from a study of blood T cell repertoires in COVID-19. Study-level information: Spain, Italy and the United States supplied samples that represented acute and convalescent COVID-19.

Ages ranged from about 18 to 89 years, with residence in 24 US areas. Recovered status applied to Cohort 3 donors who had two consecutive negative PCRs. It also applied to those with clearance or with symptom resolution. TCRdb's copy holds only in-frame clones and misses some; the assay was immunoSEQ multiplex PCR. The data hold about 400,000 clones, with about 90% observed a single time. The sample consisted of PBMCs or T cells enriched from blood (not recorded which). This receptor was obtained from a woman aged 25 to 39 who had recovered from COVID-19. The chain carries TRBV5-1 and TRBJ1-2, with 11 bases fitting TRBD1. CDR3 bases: TGCGCCAGCAGCTCCGGGACAGGGGGGCTTACTAACTATGGCTACACCTTC. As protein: CASSSGTGGLTNYGYTF.